Reported below is one T cell receptor beta chain. The CDR3 runs 16 residues. The germline V gene has CDR1 LGHDT and CDR2 YNNKEL (reference sequence). V gave up 0 bases and J gave up 7 bases; unmatched junction bases: 12. These data originate in a study of T cell responses to AZD1222 COVID-19 vaccine. Profiled with immunoSEQ multiplex PCR; TCRdb holds only in-frame clones, not every one. This repertoire shows about 130,000 clones, approximately 88% found once; its top ten account for over 15%. The TCR was taken from an adult in good health. The chain recombines TRBV3-1 (or the pseudogene TRBV3-2) with TRBJ2-7, with TRBD2 matching 7 bases. Sequencing was performed on peripheral blood, taken on day 0 of MenACWY control vaccination. CDR3 DNA sequence: TGTGCCAGCAGCCAAGATCGCTGGCGGGAGAGGGAAGAGCAGTACTTC. Its translation is CASSQDRWREREEQYF.